This T cell receptor beta chain was sequenced in a study of cytomegalovirus exposure and HLA in healthy donors. Germline V CDR1 and CDR2: WSHSY, SAAADI. The CDR3 covers 13 residues. V dropped 4 bases and J dropped 5; count of bases not matched to a gene: 2. 13 Jbeta primers and 60 Vbeta primers were used for the PCR. This table comes from immunoSEQ multiplex PCR, and its TCRdb copy is limited to in-frame clones, with some not included. The sample comprises 200,000 to 250,000 clones, more than 75% of which are singletons, and over 1% rests with the top ten. The sequenced sample was PBMCs. The chain links TRBV10-2 to TRBJ1-5; 7 nucleotides match TRBD1. The sequence derives from a human donor in good health. The CDR3 region is CASSGTGDQPQHF. The CDR3 DNA reads as TGCGCCAGCAGTGGAACAGGGGATCAGCCCCAGCATTTT.